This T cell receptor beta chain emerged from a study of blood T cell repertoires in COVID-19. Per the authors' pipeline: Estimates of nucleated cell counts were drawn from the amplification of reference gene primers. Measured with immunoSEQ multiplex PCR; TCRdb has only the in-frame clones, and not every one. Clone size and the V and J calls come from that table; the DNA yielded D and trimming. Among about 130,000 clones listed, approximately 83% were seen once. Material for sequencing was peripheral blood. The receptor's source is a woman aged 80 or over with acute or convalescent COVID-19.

CDR3 amino acids: CASSPGYTGELFF. The CDR3 DNA follows: TGTGCCAGCAGTCCAGGGTACACCGGGGAGCTGTTTTTT. The chain combines TRBV2 with TRBJ2-2; weak D call: TRBD1 (5 bases). This CDR3 region has 13 residues. From germline, CDR1 is SNHLY and CDR2 FYNNEI. The V and J ends lost 5 bases and 3 bases respectively, with 7 bases between them.